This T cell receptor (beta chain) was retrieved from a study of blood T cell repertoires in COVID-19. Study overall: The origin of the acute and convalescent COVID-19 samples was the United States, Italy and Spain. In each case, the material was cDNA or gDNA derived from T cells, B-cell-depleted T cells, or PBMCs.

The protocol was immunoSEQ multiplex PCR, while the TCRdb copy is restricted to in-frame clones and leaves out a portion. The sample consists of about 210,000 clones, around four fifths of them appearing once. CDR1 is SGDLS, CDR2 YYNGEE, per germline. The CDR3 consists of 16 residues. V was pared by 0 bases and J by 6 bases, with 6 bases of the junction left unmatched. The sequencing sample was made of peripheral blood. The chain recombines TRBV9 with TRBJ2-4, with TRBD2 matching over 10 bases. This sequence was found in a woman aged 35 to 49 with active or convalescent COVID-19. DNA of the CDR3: TGTGCCAGCAGCGTAGCCAGCGGGGGGGCTCGAAACATTCAGTACTTC. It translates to CASSVASGGARNIQYF.